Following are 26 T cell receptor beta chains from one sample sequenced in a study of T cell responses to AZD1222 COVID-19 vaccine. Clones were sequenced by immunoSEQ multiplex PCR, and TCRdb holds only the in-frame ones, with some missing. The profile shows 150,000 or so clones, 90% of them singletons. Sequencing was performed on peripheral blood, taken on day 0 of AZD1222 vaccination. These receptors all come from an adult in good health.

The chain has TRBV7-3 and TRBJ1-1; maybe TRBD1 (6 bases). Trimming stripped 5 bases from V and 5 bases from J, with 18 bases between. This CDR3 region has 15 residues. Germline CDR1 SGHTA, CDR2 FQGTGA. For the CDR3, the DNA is TGTGCCAGCAGCCCCTACAGGGTTGAGGGAACTGAAGCTTTCTTT. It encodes CASSPYRVEGTEAFF. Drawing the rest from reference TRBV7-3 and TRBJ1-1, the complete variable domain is GAGVSQTPSNKVTEKGKYVELRCDPISGHTALYWYRQSLGQGPEFLIYFQGTGAADDSGLPNDRFFAVRPEGSVSTLKIQRTERGDSAVYLCASSPYRVEGTEAFFGQGTRLTVV.

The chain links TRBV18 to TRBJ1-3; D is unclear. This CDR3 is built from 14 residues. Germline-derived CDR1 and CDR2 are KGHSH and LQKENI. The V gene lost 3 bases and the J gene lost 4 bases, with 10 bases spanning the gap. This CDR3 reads CASSPSLEGNTIYF. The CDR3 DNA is TGTGCCAGCTCACCCTCCTTAGAAGGAAACACCATATATTTT.

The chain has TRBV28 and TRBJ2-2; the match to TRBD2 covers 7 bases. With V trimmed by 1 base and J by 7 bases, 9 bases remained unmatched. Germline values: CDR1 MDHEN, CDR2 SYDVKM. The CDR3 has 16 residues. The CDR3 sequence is CASSLFIGGKVGELFF. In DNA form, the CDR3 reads TGTGCCAGCAGTTTATTTATCGGGGGGAAAGTCGGGGAGCTGTTTTTT.

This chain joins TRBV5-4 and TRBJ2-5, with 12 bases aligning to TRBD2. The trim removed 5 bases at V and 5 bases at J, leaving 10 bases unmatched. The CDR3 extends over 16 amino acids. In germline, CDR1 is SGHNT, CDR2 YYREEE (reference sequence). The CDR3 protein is CASRPASGGAYETQYF. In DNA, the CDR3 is TGTGCCAGCAGGCCAGCTAGCGGGGGGGCCTATGAGACCCAGTACTTC. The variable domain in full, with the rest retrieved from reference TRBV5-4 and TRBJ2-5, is ETGVTQSPTHLIKTRGQQVTLRCSSQSGHNTVSWYQQALGQGPQFIFQYYREEENGRGNFPPRFSGLQFPNYSSELNVNALELDDSALYLCASRPASGGAYETQYFGPGTRLLVL.

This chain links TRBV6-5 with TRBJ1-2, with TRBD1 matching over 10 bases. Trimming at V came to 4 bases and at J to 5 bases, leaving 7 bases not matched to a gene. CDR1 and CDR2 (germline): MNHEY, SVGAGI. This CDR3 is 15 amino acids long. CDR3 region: CASSSSGQGVYGYTF. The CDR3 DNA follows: TGTGCCAGCAGTTCGAGCGGACAGGGGGTTTATGGCTACACCTTC.

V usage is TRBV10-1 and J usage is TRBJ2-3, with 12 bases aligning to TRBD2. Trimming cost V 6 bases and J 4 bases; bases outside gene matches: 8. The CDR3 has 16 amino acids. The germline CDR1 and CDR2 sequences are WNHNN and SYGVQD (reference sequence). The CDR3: CASRDGTSGGPDTQYF. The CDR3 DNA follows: TGCGCCAGCAGGGACGGAACTAGCGGGGGGCCAGATACGCAGTATTTT.

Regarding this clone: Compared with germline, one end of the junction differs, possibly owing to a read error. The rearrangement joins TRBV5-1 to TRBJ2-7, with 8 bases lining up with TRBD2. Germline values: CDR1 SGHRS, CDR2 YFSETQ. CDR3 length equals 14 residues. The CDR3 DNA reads TGCGCCAGCAGCCCCGGGGGGGGATTCGATTCCGGGGACTTC. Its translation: CASSPGGGFDSGDF.

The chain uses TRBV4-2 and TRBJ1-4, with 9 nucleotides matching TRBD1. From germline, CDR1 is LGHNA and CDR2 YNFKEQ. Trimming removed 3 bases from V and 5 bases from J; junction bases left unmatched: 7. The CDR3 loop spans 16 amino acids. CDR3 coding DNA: TGTGCCAGCAGCCACCAAACCGGGACAGGGAATGAAAAACTGTTTTTT. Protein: CASSHQTGTGNEKLFF.

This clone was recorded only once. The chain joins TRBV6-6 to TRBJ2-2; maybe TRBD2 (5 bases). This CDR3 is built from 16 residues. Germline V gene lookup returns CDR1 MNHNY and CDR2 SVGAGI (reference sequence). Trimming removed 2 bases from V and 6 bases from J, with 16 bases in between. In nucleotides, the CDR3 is TGTGCCAGCAGTTACGGAGGACTCGTTGGGTCCGGGGAGCTGTTTTTT. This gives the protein CASSYGGLVGSGELFF.

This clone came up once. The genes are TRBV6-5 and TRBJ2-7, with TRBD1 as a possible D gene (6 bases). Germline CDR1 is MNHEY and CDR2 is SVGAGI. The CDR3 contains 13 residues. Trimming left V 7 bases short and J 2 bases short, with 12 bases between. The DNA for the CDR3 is TGTGCCAGCATGCCGGGACAAACCTACGAGCAGTACTTC. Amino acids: CASMPGQTYEQYF.

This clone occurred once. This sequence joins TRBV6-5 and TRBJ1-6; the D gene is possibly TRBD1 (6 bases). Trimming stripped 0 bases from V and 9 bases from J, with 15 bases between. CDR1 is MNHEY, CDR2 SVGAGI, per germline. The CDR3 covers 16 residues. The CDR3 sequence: CASSYSGRQVGSPLHF. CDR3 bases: TGTGCCAGCAGTTACTCGGGGCGACAGGTTGGTTCACCCCTCCACTTT.

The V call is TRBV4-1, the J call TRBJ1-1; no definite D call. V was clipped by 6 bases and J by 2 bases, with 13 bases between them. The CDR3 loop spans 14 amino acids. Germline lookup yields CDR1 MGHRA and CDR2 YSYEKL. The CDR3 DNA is TGCGCCAGCAGGCAGTCCCAGGTAAACACTGAAGCTTTCTTT. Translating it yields CASRQSQVNTEAFF.

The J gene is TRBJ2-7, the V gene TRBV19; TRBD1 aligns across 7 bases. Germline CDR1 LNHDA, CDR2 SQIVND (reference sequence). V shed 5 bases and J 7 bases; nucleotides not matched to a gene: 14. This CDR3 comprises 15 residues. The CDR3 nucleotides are TGTGCCAGTAGTCCGAAGGACAGGTACACGGGGGAGCAGTACTTC. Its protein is CASSPKDRYTGEQYF. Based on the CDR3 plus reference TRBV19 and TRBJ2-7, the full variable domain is DGGITQSPKYLFRKEGQNVTLSCEQNLNHDAMYWYRQDPGQGLRLIYYSQIVNDFQKGDIAEGYSVSREKKESFPLTVTSAQKNPTAFYLCASSPKDRYTGEQYFGPGTRLTVT.

The CDR3 DNA follows: TGTGCCTGGAGTGTATCCAGGGGAGGGGGCTACACCTTC. This translates into CAWSVSRGGGYTF. V is TRBV30 and J is TRBJ1-2, with D possibly being TRBD1 (6 bases). The germline gives CDR1 GTSNPN, CDR2 SVGIG (reference sequence). The CDR3 consists of 13 residues. The V end lost 0 bases, the J end lost 8 bases, and 13 bases lay between the germline ends.

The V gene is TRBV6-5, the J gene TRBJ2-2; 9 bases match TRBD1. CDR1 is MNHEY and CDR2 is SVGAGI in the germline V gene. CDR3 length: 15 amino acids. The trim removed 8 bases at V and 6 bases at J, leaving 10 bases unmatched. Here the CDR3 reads CASGYRGPPPGELFF. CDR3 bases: TGTGCCAGCGGATACAGGGGGCCTCCCCCCGGGGAGCTGTTTTTT.

CDR3 loop: CATSSQTSGDYNEQFF. In DNA, the CDR3 is TGTGCCACCAGCAGTCAAACTAGCGGGGATTACAATGAGCAGTTCTTC. The gene calls are TRBV15 and TRBJ2-1, with TRBD2 matching over 10 bases. CDR3 size: 16 residues. Germline V CDR1 and CDR2: LNHNV, YYDKDF (reference sequence). J lost 4 bases, V lost 3 bases, and 6 bases had no gene match. The full variable domain, rest sourced from reference TRBV15 and TRBJ2-1, is DAMVIQNPRYQVTQFGKPVTLSCSQTLNHNVMYWYQQKSSQAPKLLFHYYDKDFNNEADTPDNFQSRRPNTSFCFLDIRSPGLGDTAMYLCATSSQTSGDYNEQFFGPGTRLTVL.

CDR3 sequence: CASSLDRGINQPQHF. Here the CDR3 DNA reads TGTGCCAGCAGTTTAGACAGGGGAATCAATCAGCCCCAGCATTTT. The chain recombines TRBV28 with TRBJ1-5, with 8 nucleotides matching TRBD1. The CDR3 runs 15 residues. CDR1 and CDR2 (germline): MDHEN, SYDVKM. J lost 3 bases, V lost 2 bases, and 3 bases had no gene match.

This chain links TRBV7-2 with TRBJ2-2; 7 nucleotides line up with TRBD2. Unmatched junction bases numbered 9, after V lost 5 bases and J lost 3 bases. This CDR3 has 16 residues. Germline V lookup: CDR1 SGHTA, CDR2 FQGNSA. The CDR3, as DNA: TGTGCCAGCAGCCCTAGTGGGGGACTATACACCGGGGAGCTGTTTTTT. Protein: CASSPSGGLYTGELFF. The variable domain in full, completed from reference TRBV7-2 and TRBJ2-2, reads GAGVSQSPSNKVTEKGKDVELRCDPISGHTALYWYRQSLGQGLEFLIYFQGNSAPDKSGLPSDRFSAERTGGSVSTLTIQRTQQEDSAVYLCASSPSGGLYTGELFFGEGSRLTVL.

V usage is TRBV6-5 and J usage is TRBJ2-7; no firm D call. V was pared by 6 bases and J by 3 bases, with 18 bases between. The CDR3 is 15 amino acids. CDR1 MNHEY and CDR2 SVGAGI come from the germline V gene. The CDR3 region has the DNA TGTGCCAGCAGCTTCGGACGGAGCTACTACTACGAGCAGTACTTC. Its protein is CASSFGRSYYYEQYF.

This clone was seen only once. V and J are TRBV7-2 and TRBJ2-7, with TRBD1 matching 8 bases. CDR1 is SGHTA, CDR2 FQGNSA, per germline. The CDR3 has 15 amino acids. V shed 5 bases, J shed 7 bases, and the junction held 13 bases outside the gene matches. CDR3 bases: TGTGCCAGCAGCCCGCTGTGGCAGGGGGCTGAGGAGCAGTACTTC. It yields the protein CASSPLWQGAEEQYF.

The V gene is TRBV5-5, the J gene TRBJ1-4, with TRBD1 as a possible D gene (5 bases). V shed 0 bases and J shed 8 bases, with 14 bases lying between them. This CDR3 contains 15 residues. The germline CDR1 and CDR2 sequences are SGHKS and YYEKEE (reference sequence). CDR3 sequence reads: CASSLEQGQEEKLFF. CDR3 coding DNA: TGTGCCAGCAGCTTGGAGCAGGGCCAGGAGGAAAAACTGTTTTTT. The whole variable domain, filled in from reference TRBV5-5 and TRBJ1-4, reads DAGVTQSPTHLIKTRGQQVTLRCSPISGHKSVSWYQQVLGQGPQFIFQYYEKEERGRGNFPDRFSARQFPNYSSELNVNALLLGDSALYLCASSLEQGQEEKLFFGSGTQLSVL.

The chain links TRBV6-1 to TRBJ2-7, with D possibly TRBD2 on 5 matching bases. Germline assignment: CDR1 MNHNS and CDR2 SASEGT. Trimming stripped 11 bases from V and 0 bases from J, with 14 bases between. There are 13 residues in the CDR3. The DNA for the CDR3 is TGTGCCTCCGGGGTTCAAGTCTCCTACGAGCAGTACTTC. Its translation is CASGVQVSYEQYF.

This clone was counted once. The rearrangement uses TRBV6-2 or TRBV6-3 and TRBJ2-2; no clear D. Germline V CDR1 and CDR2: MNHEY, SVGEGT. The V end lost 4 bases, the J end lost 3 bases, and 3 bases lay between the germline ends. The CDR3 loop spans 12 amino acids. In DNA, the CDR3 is TGTGCCAGCAGTTCCTACACCGGGGAGCTGTTTTTT. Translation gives CASSSYTGELFF.

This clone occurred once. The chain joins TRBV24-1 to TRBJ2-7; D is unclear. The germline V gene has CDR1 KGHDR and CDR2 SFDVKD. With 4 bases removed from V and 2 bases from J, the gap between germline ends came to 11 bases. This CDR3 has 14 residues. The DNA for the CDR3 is TGTGCCACCAGTGAGGTTTCTGGGACCTACGAGCAGTACTTC. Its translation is CATSEVSGTYEQYF.

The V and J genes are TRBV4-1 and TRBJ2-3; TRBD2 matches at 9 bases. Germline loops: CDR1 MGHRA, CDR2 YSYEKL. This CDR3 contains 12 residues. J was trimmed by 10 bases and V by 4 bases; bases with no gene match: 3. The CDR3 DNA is TGCGCCAGCAGCCCACTAGCGGGTTCGCAGTATTTT. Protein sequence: CASSPLAGSQYF.

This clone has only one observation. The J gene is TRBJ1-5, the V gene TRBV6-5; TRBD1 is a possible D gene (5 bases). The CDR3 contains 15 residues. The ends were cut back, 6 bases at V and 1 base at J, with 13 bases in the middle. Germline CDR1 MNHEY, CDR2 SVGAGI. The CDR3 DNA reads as TGTGCCAGCAGCGCCCCGGGGCGGAGCAATCAGCCCCAGCATTTT. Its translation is CASSAPGRSNQPQHF.